This TCR beta chain was recovered during a study of blood T cell repertoires in COVID-19. On the study more broadly: The cDNA or gDNA used as material had been derived from T cells, B-cell-depleted T cells, or PBMCs.

In its sample, this clone was seen many times. V dropped 2 bases and J dropped 6 bases, with 15 bases sitting between them. CDR1 is SGHKS, CDR2 YYEKEE, per germline (reference sequence). The CDR3 extends over 15 amino acids. Sequenced by immunoSEQ multiplex PCR; TCRdb stores in-frame clones only, minus some. The sample consists of around 150,000 clones, less than 85% of them appearing once. Enrollment of patients from Seattle took place during active infection, with longitudinal follow-up. The chain recombines TRBV5-5 with TRBJ2-1, with D perhaps TRBD2 (5 bases). The sequence was collected from a woman between 35 and 50 years old with COVID-19, enrolled during active disease. The sequenced sample was peripheral blood. The CDR3 nucleotides are TGTGCCAGCAGCTTTGGCCCTAGCTGGGGCAATGAGCAGTTCTTC. It encodes CASSFGPSWGNEQFF.